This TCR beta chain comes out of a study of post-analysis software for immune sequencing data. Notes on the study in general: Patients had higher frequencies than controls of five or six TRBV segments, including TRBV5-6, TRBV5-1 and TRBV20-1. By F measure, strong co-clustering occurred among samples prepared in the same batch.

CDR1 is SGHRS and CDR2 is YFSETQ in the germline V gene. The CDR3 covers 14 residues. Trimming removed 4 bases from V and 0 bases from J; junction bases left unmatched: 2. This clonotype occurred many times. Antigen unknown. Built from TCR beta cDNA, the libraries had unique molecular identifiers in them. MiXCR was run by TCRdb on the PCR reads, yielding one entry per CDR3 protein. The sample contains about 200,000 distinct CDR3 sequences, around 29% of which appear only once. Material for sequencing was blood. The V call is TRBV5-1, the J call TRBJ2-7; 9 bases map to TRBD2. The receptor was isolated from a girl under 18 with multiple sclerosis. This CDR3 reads CASSRTSASYEQYF. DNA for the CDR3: TGCGCCAGCAGCCGGACTAGCGCCTCCTACGAGCAGTACTTC.